This TCR beta chain derives from a study of OX40 agonist ivuxolimab in advanced cancers. Study-level background: An agonistic anti-OX40 (CD134) antibody, ivuxolimab, was used to treat the patients. At about 82% male, the cohort had a mean age of 60 years, ranging from about 23 to 79.

With regard to this clone: Its specificity is unknown.

General study findings and limits: There was clonal expansion of CD4+ and CD8+ blood T cells by week 6 at 0.1 to 3.0 mg/kg. More expanded clones were seen, on average, in CD8+ T cells than in CD4+.

This CDR3 comprises 13 residues. With 0 bases removed from V and 4 bases from J, the gap between germline ends came to 4 bases. Germline V gives CDR1 GTSNPN, CDR2 SVGIG (reference sequence). Data came from immunoSEQ multiplex PCR; TCRdb stores just in-frame clones and leaves some out. This repertoire shows about 76,000 clones, 85% to 90% found once; its top ten account for under 3%. This receptor was identified in an adult with an advanced solid tumor such as melanoma, head and neck, liver or kidney cancer. The chain couples TRBV30 to TRBJ2-6; D call uncertain. The sequenced sample was CD4+ or CD8+ T cells sorted from blood, obtained in a trial of the OX40 agonist ivuxolimab. CDR3 DNA: TGTGCCTGGAGTGTCGCCGGGGCCAACGTCCTGACTTTC. Translating it yields CAWSVAGANVLTF.